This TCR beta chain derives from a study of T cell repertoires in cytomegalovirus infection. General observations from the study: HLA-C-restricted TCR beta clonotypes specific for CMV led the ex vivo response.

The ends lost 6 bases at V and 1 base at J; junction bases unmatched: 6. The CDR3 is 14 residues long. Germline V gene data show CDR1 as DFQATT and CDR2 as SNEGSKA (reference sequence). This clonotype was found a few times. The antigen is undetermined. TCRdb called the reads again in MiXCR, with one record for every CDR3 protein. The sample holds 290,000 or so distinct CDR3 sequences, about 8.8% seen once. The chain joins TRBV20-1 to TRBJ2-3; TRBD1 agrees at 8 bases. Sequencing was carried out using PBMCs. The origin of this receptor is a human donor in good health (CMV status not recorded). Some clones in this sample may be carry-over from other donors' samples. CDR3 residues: CSATRGRGTDTQYF. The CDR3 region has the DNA TGCAGTGCCACCAGGGGGCGCGGCACAGATACGCAGTATTTT.